The clone carrying this T cell receptor beta chain was detected many times. Its antigen is unknown. Investigators prepared the TCR beta libraries by applying iRepertoire HTBI primers and Arm-PCR of CDR3 regions. TCRdb independently ran MiXCR on the multiplex PCR reads; one entry per CDR3 protein. Seen here are about 470,000 distinct CDR3 sequences, about a fifth observed once, and the top ten hold about 7.8%. These data belong to a study of regulatory T cells in long-lasting Graves disease. Overall study findings and caveats: Persistent disease exhibited a predilection for TRBV28, TRBJ1-2 and TRBJ2-5. Comparison showed that persistent patients shared more public clonotypes (about 2,700) than new patients (over 950).

Regarding time point: persistent/refractory GD, antithyroid drugs over 5 years with positive TRAb. The TCR library was prepared using RNA isolated from PBMCs. Under American Thyroid Association guidelines, Graves' disease was diagnosed. Germline assignment: CDR1 GTSNPN and CDR2 SVGIG (reference sequence). V lost 0 bases to trimming and J lost 0 bases, with 9 bases between them. The CDR3 runs to 15 residues. Sample: peripheral blood mononuclear cells (PBMCs), taken when the disease was refractory, from a patient treated with antithyroid drugs. The chain employs TRBV30 and TRBJ1-5, with unresolved D. The sequence came from a female donor with Graves disease. The CDR3 DNA reads as TGTGCCTGGAGTGTTGATGGGTTTAGCAATCAGCCCCAGCATTTT. This translates into CAWSVDGFSNQPQHF.